These 11 T cell receptor beta chains were sequenced from one sample in a study of T cells in Graves' hyperthyroidism and ophthalmopathy (dated by TCRdb to about 2019). Library generation was performed with multiplex PCR. Sequencing was performed on an Illumina HiSeq 2000. Amplification of TCR beta CDR3 regions was carried out from RNA transcripts. The first round of RT-PCR for the TCR CDR3 was performed with the HTBI primer set and the Qiagen OneStep RT-PCR kit. The raw public data were reprocessed by TCRdb itself: fastp quality trimming at Q25, MiXCR clonotype calling, in-frame beta chains only. Each entry is one CDR3 protein sequence, shown with its most common DNA and genes. The sample records 650,000 to 800,000 distinct CDR3 sequences, over 40% of which are singletons. The ten most abundant clones make up roughly 6.5% of the sample. Sequencing used peripheral blood or thyroid tissue (not recorded which). Source of these receptors: an adult man with Graves' disease, either hyperthyroidism or ophthalmopathy (not recorded which).

The V and J genes are TRBV2 and TRBJ1-2; D not certain. The V and J ends lost 6 bases and 7 bases respectively, with 12 bases between them. The CDR3 extends over 12 amino acids. Germline V gene lookup returns CDR1 SNHLY and CDR2 FYNNEI. This CDR3 is CASSTDYCGYTF. Written as DNA, the CDR3 is TGTGCCAGCAGCACAGATTACTGTGGCTACACCTTC.

The chain joins TRBV24-1 to TRBJ1-2; tentatively, D is TRBD1 (6 bases). V lost 3 bases and J 2 bases, leaving 9 bases between the germline ends. Germline lookup yields CDR1 KGHDR and CDR2 SFDVKD. CDR3 length: 14 amino acids. The CDR3 protein is CATSDRQANYGYTF. CDR3 bases: TGTGCCACCAGTGATCGACAGGCGAACTATGGCTACACCTTC.

The chain combines TRBV29-1 with TRBJ1-4; no reliable D call. CDR3 length equals 13 residues. Germline CDR1 reads SQVTM; CDR2 reads ANQGSEA. V was clipped by 2 bases and J by 7 bases, with 11 bases between them. CDR3 protein: CSVEMGRSEKLFF. CDR3 in DNA: TGCAGCGTTGAAATGGGCAGGAGTGAAAAACTGTTTTTT.

This clonotype was observed a handful of times. The V call is TRBV2, the J call TRBJ1-1; the D is unclear. There are 15 residues in the CDR3. Trimming took off 2 bases at V and 1 base at J, with 11 bases between the two ends. Germline V CDR1 and CDR2: SNHLY, FYNNEI. The CDR3 loop is CASSETRAPNTEAFF. As DNA, the CDR3 is TGTGCCAGCAGTGAAACCAGAGCCCCGAACACTGAAGCTTTCTTT. Full variable domain (outside the CDR3, taken from reference TRBV2 and TRBJ1-1): EPEVTQTPSHQVTQMGQEVILRCVPISNHLYFYWYRQILGQKVEFLVSFYNNEISEKSEIFDDQFSVERPDGSNFTLKIRSTKLEDSAMYFCASSETRAPNTEAFFGQGTRLTVV.

As for this clonotype: The CDR3 carries no conserved terminal phenylalanine or tryptophan, so it likely arises from a read error. The chain uses TRBV9 and TRBJ1-5; no clear D gene. The CDR3 spans 13 residues. Germline loops: CDR1 SGDLS, CDR2 YYNGEE. V was clipped by 4 bases and J by 2 bases, with 7 bases between them. CDR3 nucleotides: TGTGCCAGCAGCTTCGGAGGCAATCAGCCCCAGCATCTT. Its translation: CASSFGGNQPQHL.

In the case of this clonotype: Relative to the germline gene, one junction end is altered; a read error may explain this. CDR3 in amino acids: CASSQSTSGSYEQYF. The CDR3 DNA is TGCGCCAGCAGCCAATCTACTAGCGGGAGCTACGAGCAATACTTC. This chain uses TRBV4-3 with TRBJ2-7, with TRBD2 matching 11 bases. This CDR3 has 15 residues. Germline CDR1 is LGHNA and CDR2 is YSLEER.

This clonotype was seen at least ten times. This sequence joins TRBV29-1 and TRBJ1-2; D remains unclear. The CDR3 covers 14 residues. Germline CDR1 and CDR2: SQVTM and ANQGSEA. Trimming left V 5 bases short and J 4 bases short, with 17 bases between. CDR3 protein: CSVFIPSPIYGYTF. The CDR3 nucleotides are TGCAGCGTTTTCATCCCCAGCCCAATCTATGGCTACACCTTC.

The J gene is TRBJ2-5, the V gene TRBV7-2; a weak D match, TRBD2 (6 bases). The CDR3 consists of 15 residues. Trimming removed 6 bases at V and 11 bases at J, with 25 bases between. CDR1 is SGHTA and CDR2 is FQGNSA in the germline V gene. The CDR3 DNA reads TGTGCCAGCAGGACATCCGGCGTGCTAGTCGGGGGACAGTACTTC. It is translated as CASRTSGVLVGGQYF.

This clonotype occurred a few times. This chain connects TRBV7-9 to TRBJ2-5; D tentatively reads TRBD1 or TRBD2 (6 bases each). Germline CDR1 is SEHNR and CDR2 is FQNEAQ (reference sequence). This CDR3 spans 14 amino acids. With 2 bases removed from V and 7 bases from J, the gap between germline ends came to 14 bases. The CDR3 reads CASSLPGAWGTQYF. CDR3 nucleotide sequence: TGTGCCAGCAGCTTACCGGGGGCCTGGGGGACCCAGTACTTC.

DNA for the CDR3: TGTGCCAGCAGTGCTATTCCCAGCGGGAGGGCCAGTAAGACCCAGTACTTC. Protein product: CASSAIPSGRASKTQYF. The rearrangement links TRBV2 to TRBJ2-5, with 10 bases matching TRBD2. The germline V gene encodes CDR1 SNHLY and CDR2 FYNNEI. The ends lost 4 bases at V and 6 bases at J; junction bases unmatched: 14. The CDR3 covers 17 residues.

Comment on this clonotype: This may stem from a read error, because a much larger clone lies one nucleotide away. V and J are TRBV7-9 and TRBJ2-5; the D is unclear. The germline CDR1 and CDR2 sequences are SEHNR and FQNEAQ (reference sequence). The CDR3 has 13 residues. Trimming left V 11 bases short and J 5 bases short, with 18 bases between. CDR3 bases: TGTGCCGGCACCCCAAGCGAGGCGGAGACCCAGTACTTC. Translated: CAGTPSEAETQYF.